These 12 T cell receptor beta chains share one sample of origin, sequenced in a study of blood T cell repertoires in COVID-19 (dated by TCRdb to 2018 to 2021). The library was prepared using the immunoSEQ multiplex PCR assay. In TCRdb, the immuneACCESS table is reduced to in-frame sequences with V and J assigned. These tables do not hold every clone; where another copy was compared, an unresolved V gene accounts for under half, and the others remain unexplained. The sample table shows roughly 400,000 clones, and nearly 90% are seen once. Clones ranked in the top ten supply roughly 2% of the sample. Specimen: PBMCs or T cells enriched from blood (not recorded which). Receptor source: a woman aged 40 to 50 with acute COVID-19.

This rearrangement joins TRBV24-1 to TRBJ2-7, with D possibly matching TRBD1 (6 bases). The CDR3 has 12 residues. The V gene's germline CDR1 is KGHDR and CDR2 SFDVKD. The CDR3 protein is CAVGDNSYEQYF. The CDR3 region has the DNA TGTGCTGTTGGGGACAACTCCTACGAGCAGTACTTC.

The CDR3 DNA reads TGTGCCACCAGCATGGGGGGACGTTTGTATTCACCCCTCCACTTT. It encodes CATSMGGRLYSPLHF. The chain joins TRBV15 to TRBJ1-6; D perhaps matches TRBD1 (5 bases). CDR1 and CDR2 (germline): LNHNV, YYDKDF (reference sequence). Trimming removed 4 bases at V and 8 bases at J, with 15 bases between. This CDR3 comprises 15 residues.

The chain links TRBV19 to TRBJ2-7; 7 bases map to TRBD2. Looked up from germline, CDR1 is LNHDA and CDR2 is SQIVND (reference sequence). Trimming removed 6 bases from V and 0 bases from J; junction bases left unmatched: 14. The CDR3 sequence is 17 residues long. CDR3 nucleotides: TGTGCCAGTAGCTCCAGGATAGGCGGGGGAAGCTCCTACGAGCAGTACTTC. Translating gives CASSSRIGGGSSYEQYF. The full variable domain, with the rest looked up from reference TRBV19 and TRBJ2-7, is DGGITQSPKYLFRKEGQNVTLSCEQNLNHDAMYWYRQDPGQGLRLIYYSQIVNDFQKGDIAEGYSVSREKKESFPLTVTSAQKNPTAFYLCASSSRIGGGSSYEQYFGPGTRLTVT.

The chain links TRBV5-4 to TRBJ1-4; D is uncertain. Per the germline V gene, CDR1 is SGHNT and CDR2 is YYREEE (reference sequence). CDR3 size: 15 residues. V gave up 4 bases and J gave up 8 bases, with 18 bases separating them. The CDR3 DNA sequence: TGTGCCAGCAGCACGGAGGGCAGTCCTTTAGAAAAACTGTTTTTT. It codes for CASSTEGSPLEKLFF.

The rearrangement links TRBV12-3 or TRBV12-4 to TRBJ2-7, with D possibly being TRBD1 (6 bases). The CDR3 length is 11 residues. Deletions cut 6 bases from V and 5 bases from J, with 8 bases between. Here the CDR3 reads CASSRGNEQYF. The CDR3 DNA follows: TGTGCCAGCAGCAGGGGTAACGAGCAGTACTTC.

The V gene is TRBV2, the J gene TRBJ2-7, with 9 bases aligning to TRBD1. The CDR3 has 15 amino acids. CDR1 is SNHLY and CDR2 is FYNNEI in the germline V gene. J gave up 3 bases and V 2 bases, and 5 bases lay outside the gene matches. The CDR3 here is CASSELGTGIYEQYF. CDR3 in DNA: TGTGCCAGCAGTGAACTTGGGACAGGGATCTACGAGCAGTACTTC.

This clone showed up just once. CDR3 DNA: TGTGCCACAAACGGGGACAGGGGCTTGGGTGAGCAGTTCTTC. It specifies CATNGDRGLGEQFF. The chain joins TRBV19 to TRBJ2-1, with 10 nucleotides matching TRBD1. This CDR3 has 14 amino acids. V trimming: 10 bases; J trimming: 9 bases; junction bases outside the gene matches: 12. CDR1 LNHDA and CDR2 SQIVND come from the germline V gene (reference sequence).

This clone was detected only once. The chain recombines TRBV2 with TRBJ2-7; tentatively, D is TRBD1 (6 bases). Per the germline V gene, CDR1 is SNHLY and CDR2 is FYNNEI. V was cut by 6 bases and J by 1 base, with 13 bases left in between. The CDR3 loop spans 14 amino acids. CDR3 in amino acids: CASRQGWRSYEQYF. DNA of the CDR3: TGTGCCAGCAGACAGGGATGGAGGTCCTACGAGCAGTACTTC. The whole variable domain, remainder taken from reference TRBV2 and TRBJ2-7, is EPEVTQTPSHQVTQMGQEVILRCVPISNHLYFYWYRQILGQKVEFLVSFYNNEISEKSEIFDDQFSVERPDGSNFTLKIRSTKLEDSAMYFCASRQGWRSYEQYFGPGTRLTVT.

This chain uses TRBV15 with TRBJ1-5, with a tentative D call TRBD1 (6 bases). The CDR3 consists of 15 residues. Looked up from germline, CDR1 is LNHNV and CDR2 is YYDKDF (reference sequence). V lost 0 bases and J 6 bases, leaving 12 bases between the germline ends. This CDR3 is CATSRDQGLAQPQHF. The CDR3 coding sequence is TGTGCCACCAGCAGAGATCAGGGGCTGGCTCAGCCCCAGCATTTT.

The chain is built from TRBV5-1 and TRBJ1-5; D remains ambiguous. Germline V lookup: CDR1 SGHRS, CDR2 YFSETQ. Trimming stripped 2 bases from V and 4 bases from J, with 13 bases between. The CDR3 covers 15 residues. The CDR3 loop reads CASSLSGERNQPQHF. DNA for the CDR3: TGCGCCAGCAGCTTATCGGGTGAGAGAAATCAGCCCCAGCATTTT.

The chain carries TRBV4-2 and TRBJ2-5, with a possible D match to TRBD2 (6 bases). Between the trimmed V and J ends, which lost 3 bases and 7 bases, there was a span of 18 bases. The CDR3 is made up of 15 amino acids. Germline CDR1 LGHNA, CDR2 YNFKEQ. CDR3 DNA: TGTGCCAGCAGCCAGGGTGGGCAGGACGGGGGGACCCAGTACTTC. As protein: CASSQGGQDGGTQYF.

V gene TRBV10-2 combines with J gene TRBJ2-3, with 10 bases that match TRBD2. The J segment lost 7 bases and the V segment lost 7 bases, leaving 5 bases of the junction unmatched. CDR3 length: 13 residues. In germline, CDR1 is WSHSY, CDR2 SAAADI. CDR3 sequence: CASTTSGVNTQYF. The DNA of the CDR3 is TGCGCCAGCACTACTAGCGGGGTTAATACGCAGTATTTT.